What follows are 3 T cell receptor beta chains derived from one specimen sequenced in a study of cytomegalovirus exposure and HLA in healthy donors. Vbeta (60) and Jbeta (13) primers were used in the PCR. TCRdb keeps only in-frame clones here, not all; method: immunoSEQ multiplex PCR. The table shows about 100,000 clones, with around 85% occurring only once. Sequences were obtained from PBMCs. The receptors originated from a young man in good health and CMV-seronegative.

The chain carries TRBV30 and TRBJ2-1; a weak D match, TRBD1 (5 bases). Germline V lookup: CDR1 GTSNPN, CDR2 SVGIG (reference sequence). V lost 0 bases to trimming and J lost 0 bases, with 24 bases between them. The CDR3 loop spans 20 amino acids. CDR3 DNA: TGTGCCTGGAGTGTAAGGGGCCCTTTGACTCTCGCTAGCTCCTACAATGAGCAGTTCTTC. Translated, it gives CAWSVRGPLTLASSYNEQFF.

This sequence joins TRBV6-5 and TRBJ1-5; no clear D. Germline CDR1 is MNHEY and CDR2 is SVGAGI. CDR3 length: 13 amino acids. The chain's CDR3 is CTSGVGDNQPQHF. The DNA of the CDR3 is TGTACTTCGGGAGTAGGAGACAATCAGCCCCAGCATTTT.

The chain employs TRBV9 and TRBJ2-7, with 9 positions matching TRBD1. The length of the CDR3 is 15 residues. Germline V gene lookup returns CDR1 SGDLS and CDR2 YYNGEE. With V trimmed by 4 bases and J by 2 bases, 7 bases remained unmatched. CDR3 in DNA: TGTGCCAGCAGCTCCTCCGGGACAGGGACCTACGAGCAGTACTTC. It yields the protein CASSSSGTGTYEQYF.